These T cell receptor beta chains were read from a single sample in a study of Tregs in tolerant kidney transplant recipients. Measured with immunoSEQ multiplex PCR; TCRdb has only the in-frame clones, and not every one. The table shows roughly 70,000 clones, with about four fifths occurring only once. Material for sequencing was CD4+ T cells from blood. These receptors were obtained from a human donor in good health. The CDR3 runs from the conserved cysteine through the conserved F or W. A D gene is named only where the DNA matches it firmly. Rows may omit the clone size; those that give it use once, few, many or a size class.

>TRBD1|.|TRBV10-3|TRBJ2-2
TGTGCCGTAAGCAGGGACAGGGGCGGGAACACCGGGGAGCTGTTTTTT
CAVSRDRGGNTGELFF
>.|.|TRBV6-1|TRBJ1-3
TGTGCCAGCAGTGTAGACACAGGAGGAAACACCATATATTTT
CASSVDTGGNTIYF
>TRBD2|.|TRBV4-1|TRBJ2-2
TGCGCCAGCAGCCACATACGCAGGGTAGCGGGGGGGCATAGCGGGGAGCTGTTTTTT
CASSHIRRVAGGHSGELFF
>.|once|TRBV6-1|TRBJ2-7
TGTGCCAGCAGGATGACAGGTTCCTACGAGCAGTGCTTC
CASRMTGSYEQCF
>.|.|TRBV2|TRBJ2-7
TGTGCCAGCAAACAGGGTACCACAGAAATTTACGAGCAGTACTTC
CASKQGTTEIYEQYF
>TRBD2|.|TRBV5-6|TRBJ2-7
TGTGCCAGCAGCTCTGGACTAGCGGGAGTGTTGTACTTC
CASSSGLAGVLYF
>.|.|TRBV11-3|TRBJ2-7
TGTGCCAGCAGCTACGGGCCGGCGCGGGAGCAGTACTTC
CASSYGPAREQYF
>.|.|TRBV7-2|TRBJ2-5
TGTGCCAGCAGCTCCCGTCGTGGTGAGACCCAGTACTTC
CASSSRRGETQYF
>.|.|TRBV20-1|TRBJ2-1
TGCAGTGCTAGTTTCCCCAATGAGCAGTTCTTC
CSASFPNEQFF
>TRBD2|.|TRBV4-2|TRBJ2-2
TGTGCCAGCAGCCAACCCTACGGCCGCGGGGGGGCAAGAGGAACCGGGGAGCTGTTTTTT
CASSQPYGRGGARGTGELFF
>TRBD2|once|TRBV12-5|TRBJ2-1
TGTGCTAGTGGTACCAGACTAGCGGCTGCCTACAATGAGCAGTTCTTC
CASGTRLAAAYNEQFF
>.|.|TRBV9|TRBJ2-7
TGTGCCAGCAGCGTAGTGTTCGGGGAGCAGTACTTC
CASSVVFGEQYF
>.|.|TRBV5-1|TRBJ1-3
TGCGCCAGCAGCTTGGAAGGACCTTCTGGAAACACCATATATTTT
CASSLEGPSGNTIYF
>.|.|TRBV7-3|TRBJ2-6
TGTGCCAGCAGCTCGGGTCGTTCGTCTGGGGCCAACGTCCTGACTTTC
CASSSGRSSGANVLTF
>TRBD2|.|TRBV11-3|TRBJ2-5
TGTGCCAGCAGCTTAGGACTAGCGGGGGGTCAAGAGACCCAGTACTTC
CASSLGLAGGQETQYF
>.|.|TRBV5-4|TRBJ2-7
TGTGCCAGCAGCCCGGGACTGCCTGCTTACGAGCAGTACTTC
CASSPGLPAYEQYF
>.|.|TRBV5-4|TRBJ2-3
TGTGCCAGCAGCTTTGGTGACAGGATCACAGATACGCAGTATTTT
CASSFGDRITDTQYF
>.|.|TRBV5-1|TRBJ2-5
TGCGCCAGCAGCTCCGGGACATTTCAAGAGACCCAGTACTTC
CASSSGTFQETQYF
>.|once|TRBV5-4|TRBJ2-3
TGTGCCAGCAGCTTGTTCGGCACAGATACGCAGTATTTT
CASSLFGTDTQYF
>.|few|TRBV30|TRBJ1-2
TGTGCCTGGAGTGTGGAAGCGACCTATGGCTACACCTTC
CAWSVEATYGYTF